Listed below are T cell receptor beta chains from one sample, sequenced in a study of long-term antiretroviral therapy in people with HIV. Method: immunoSEQ multiplex PCR; TCRdb's copy keeps in-frame clones and lacks some. The table shows approximately 20,000 clones, with approximately 88% occurring only once. The material was unsorted PBMCs, obtained 0.9 years after starting antiretroviral therapy. The receptors originated from a man between 18 and 29 years old with HIV. Each CDR3 is given without its conserved first and last residue.

V gene	J gene	CDR3 protein
TRBV4-2	TRBJ2-7	ASSQGGTSGEIGQY
TRBV28	TRBJ1-5	ASSPNQPQH
TRBV30	TRBJ1-5	AWSVRDVNSNQPQH
TRBV9	TRBJ1-2	ASSPRQFSNYGYT
TRBV28	TRBJ2-7	ASHYRFYEQY
TRBV11-3	TRBJ2-1	ASSQVGGSLIPYNEQF
TRBV4-1	TRBJ1-5	ASSQDGDRSNQPQH
TRBV5-6	TRBJ1-6	ASSLDMRGLGSYNSPLH
TRBV18	TRBJ1-4	ASSPPAGYGEKLF
TRBV5-1	TRBJ1-2	ASSDRSYGYT
TRBV5-5	TRBJ1-1	ASSPWAGGNTEAF
TRBV5-1	TRBJ2-7	ASSWQGAGPYEQY
TRBV29-1	TRBJ1-1	SADRGMNTEAF
TRBV6-5	TRBJ2-7	ASSWGPGGYEQY
TRBV2	TRBJ2-5	ASSALQETQY
TRBV28	TRBJ1-5	ASSLKNQPQH
TRBV10-3	TRBJ1-6	AIRTGGPDNSPLH
TRBV4-1	TRBJ2-7	ASSQDRAGSYSYEQY
TRBV4-1	TRBJ2-7	ASSQSRGGREQY
TRBV5-1	TRBJ1-3	ASSLEGGTGNTIY
TRBV18	TRBJ1-5	ASSQSRRRGNSNQPQH
TRBV27	TRBJ1-6	ASSQGDGNSPLH
TRBV12-5	TRBJ2-1	ASGLDDRGLYNEQF
TRBV2	TRBJ2-7	ASSENSPAGQPYEQY
TRBV28	TRBJ1-5	ASSSTGDGNQPQH
TRBV27	TRBJ1-1	ASTRLGQNTEAF
TRBV11-3	TRBJ2-1	ASSLDSIINEQF
TRBV6-1	TRBJ1-1	ASSEVRGSRTEAF
TRBV4-1	TRBJ2-7	ASSQEQGSYEQY
TRBV11-3	TRBJ2-3	ASSWGTGDGDTQY
TRBV10-2	TRBJ2-1	ASSVEVGKQF
TRBV7-2	TRBJ2-2	ASSASGGMVTGELF
TRBV19	TRBJ1-1	ASSWRGSTEAF
TRBV18	TRBJ2-1	ASSPTGGGALSNEQF
TRBV7-3	TRBJ1-1	ASSFSENTEAF
TRBV2	TRBJ2-1	ASSGGAETYNEQF
TRBV5-1	TRBJ1-6	ASREGGSPLH
TRBV6-5	TRBJ1-4	ASKGSTNEKLF
TRBV5-1	TRBJ1-2	ASSLGDRAFGGYT
TRBV6-5	TRBJ1-6	ASSLHGVVSPLH
TRBV5-6	TRBJ2-2	ASHPGWQGRDTGELF
TRBV25-1	TRBJ1-3	ASRSLKGEGGNTIY
TRBV4-1	TRBJ1-3	ASSQPLPGNTIY
TRBV5-6	TRBJ1-1	ASSPRGGLAEAF
TRBV23-1	TRBJ2-7	ASSPPRRRTYEQY
TRBV30	TRBJ2-5	AWSVGLADPQETQY
TRBV7-8	TRBJ1-5	ASSPPRSPSNQPQH
TRBV7-9	TRBJ2-3	ASRKLAGALDTQY
TRBV28	TRBJ1-5	ASSWTGGNSNQPQH
TRBV7-7	TRBJ2-1	ASSANMWADYNEQF